Each of the 20 T cell receptor beta chains below was sequenced from the same sample in a study of identical twins. TCRdb fed the 5' RACE reads into MiXCR, producing one record per CDR3 protein. The table has roughly 1.6 million distinct CDR3 sequences, roughly 35% seen once; the top ten hold under 0.35%. Sequencing was performed on cord blood. The receptors shown here come from a newborn girl in good health.

A few counts support this clonotype. The V call is TRBV11-2, the J call TRBJ2-7; TRBD2 is a possible D gene (6 bases). The CDR3 extends over 13 amino acids. From germline, CDR1 is SGHAT and CDR2 FQNNGV. V was trimmed by 5 bases and J by 5 bases, leaving 13 bases between them. The CDR3 DNA reads as TGTGCCAGCAGCAACGGGGGATTCAACGAGCAGTACTTC. Translating it yields CASSNGGFNEQYF.

This clonotype showed up many times. The chain combines TRBV7-2 with TRBJ2-3; 7 nucleotides align to TRBD1. Losses at the gene ends were 2 bases for V and 1 base for J; bases not matched to a gene: 6. CDR1 is SGHTA and CDR2 is FQGNSA in the germline V gene. CDR3 length equals 16 residues. The CDR3 nucleotides are TGTGCCAGCAGCTTACGAAGGACAGGCGGCACAGATACGCAGTATTTT. It translates to CASSLRRTGGTDTQYF.

This clonotype has more than one count but fewer than ten. The chain has TRBV5-1 and TRBJ2-5, with D possibly being TRBD2 (6 bases). The CDR3 has 14 residues. Germline V gene lookup returns CDR1 SGHRS and CDR2 YFSETQ. The V and J ends lost 2 bases and 4 bases respectively, with 12 bases between them. The CDR3 DNA reads TGCGCCAGCAGCTTCGGTAGCGGTGCAGAGACCCAGTACTTC. Its protein product is CASSFGSGAETQYF.

This clonotype was counted a few times. The chain couples TRBV29-1 to TRBJ2-1; the D is unclear. CDR1 and CDR2 from the germline V gene are SQVTM and ANQGSEA. This CDR3 is built from 13 residues. The V end was cut by 3 bases, the J end by 0 bases, with 6 bases between. The CDR3 DNA sequence: TGCAGCGTTGACCAGAGCTCCTACAATGAGCAGTTCTTC. The encoded protein is CSVDQSSYNEQFF.

Concerning this clonotype itself: This may arise from a read error, as a much more abundant clone is one base away. The chain combines TRBV7-9 with TRBJ2-3; D perhaps matches TRBD2 (5 bases). Trimming took 1 base from V and 6 from J, leaving 23 bases between them. CDR1 is SEHNR, CDR2 FQNEAQ, per germline (reference sequence). CDR3 length: 18 residues. The CDR3 protein is CASSLVHLGGIRSDTQYF. DNA of the CDR3: TGTGCCAGCAGCTTAGTCCATCTTGGAGGAATTAGATCGGATACGCAGTATTTT.

Of note for this clonotype: The junction shows a germline mismatch at one end, possibly a read error. The chain couples TRBV11-2 to TRBJ1-1; the match to TRBD1 covers 9 bases. This CDR3 has 21 amino acids. Germline V gene data show CDR1 as SGHAT and CDR2 as FQNNGV. The CDR3 sequence: CASGLVSPRRQGDGIGTEAFF. The CDR3 DNA is TGTGCCAGCGGCTTAGTTTCCCCGCGCCGACAGGGGGACGGGATTGGCACTGAAGCTTTCTTT. Full variable domain (outside the CDR3, taken from reference TRBV11-2 and TRBJ1-1): EAGVAQSPRYKIIEKRQSVAFWCNPISGHATLYWYQQILGQGPKLLIQFQNNGVVDDSQLPKDRFSAERLKGVDSTLKIQPAKLEDSAVYLCASGLVSPRRQGDGIGTEAFFGQGTRLTVV.

This rearrangement joins TRBV3-1 to TRBJ2-1, with 9 positions matching TRBD1. The CDR3 is made up of 16 amino acids. Germline values: CDR1 LGHDT, CDR2 YNNKEL (reference sequence). J was trimmed by 4 bases and V by 4 bases; bases with no gene match: 8. The CDR3 coding sequence is TGTGCCAGCAGCCCGAAAACAGGGGGCTCATACAATGAGCAGTTCTTC. Protein product: CASSPKTGGSYNEQFF.

This clonotype was seen a handful of times. This chain uses TRBV18 with TRBJ2-3, with 7 positions matching TRBD1. This CDR3 contains 16 residues. Trimming cost V 8 bases and J 3 bases; bases outside gene matches: 14. Germline lookup yields CDR1 KGHSH and CDR2 LQKENI. CDR3 bases: TGTGCCAGCGTCAAATACAGGGGAAGGAATACAGATACGCAGTATTTT. Encoded protein: CASVKYRGRNTDTQYF. Drawing the rest from reference TRBV18 and TRBJ2-3, the complete variable domain is NAGVMQNPRHLVRRRGQEARLRCSPMKGHSHVYWYRQLPEEGLKFMVYLQKENIIDESGMPKERFSAEFPKEGPSILRIQQVVRGDSAAYFCASVKYRGRNTDTQYFGPGTRLTVL.

This clonotype was found a few times. The chain is built from TRBV7-2 and TRBJ2-3; D may be TRBD2 (5 bases). The germline V gene has CDR1 SGHTA and CDR2 FQGNSA. This CDR3 region has 17 residues. Trimming took 5 bases from V and 2 from J, leaving 20 bases between them. The DNA of the CDR3 is TGTGCCAGCAGCCCCATAGCGTCGGTAGCGTTCACAGATACGCAGTATTTT. The encoded protein is CASSPIASVAFTDTQYF.

The chain recombines TRBV7-2 with TRBJ1-1; D is possibly TRBD1 (5 bases). The CDR3 length is 15 residues. Trimming cost V 3 bases and J 0 bases, with 11 bases left between them. Germline V gene sequence: CDR1 SGHTA, CDR2 FQGNSA. The CDR3 DNA is TGTGCCAGCAGCTTGGAGACAGCCGTGAACACTGAAGCTTTCTTT. It is translated as CASSLETAVNTEAFF.

The V gene is TRBV29-1, the J gene TRBJ2-7; 7 nucleotides line up with TRBD2. Looked up from germline, CDR1 is SQVTM and CDR2 is ANQGSEA. The V and J ends lost 8 bases and 7 bases, in that order; junction bases with no gene match: 20. This CDR3 comprises 15 residues. CDR3 sequence: CSSIKGASGYNEQYF. DNA of the CDR3: TGCAGCTCCATAAAAGGGGCTAGCGGATACAATGAGCAGTACTTC.

The V gene is TRBV7-9, the J gene TRBJ2-1; D is perhaps TRBD1 (6 bases). There are 18 residues in the CDR3. Trimming removed 8 bases at V and 7 bases at J, with 30 bases between. The germline gives CDR1 SEHNR, CDR2 FQNEAQ (reference sequence). CDR3 sequence reads: CASPKLGTGPHSWNEQFF. DNA for the CDR3: TGTGCCAGCCCCAAATTGGGAACAGGGCCCCACAGCTGGAATGAGCAGTTCTTC.

Many counts were recorded for this clonotype. The rearrangement uses TRBV7-9 and TRBJ1-2; D ambiguous. Deletions cut 1 base from V and 10 bases from J, with 7 bases between. This CDR3 has 11 amino acids. Germline V gene lookup returns CDR1 SEHNR and CDR2 FQNEAQ (reference sequence). The CDR3 nucleotides read TGTGCCAGCAGCTTAGATTCCGACTACACCTTC. Amino acid sequence: CASSLDSDYTF.

This clonotype turned up a few times. The chain has TRBV10-3 and TRBJ2-7; D not certain. Deletions cut 8 bases from V and 3 bases from J, with 20 bases between. Germline V lookup: CDR1 ENHRY, CDR2 SYGVKD. The CDR3 runs 15 residues. The CDR3 DNA is TGTGCCATCGGCAACGGACCCCTCCTTTTCTACGAGCAGTACTTC. As protein: CAIGNGPLLFYEQYF.

The sample holds a few counts of this clonotype. The J gene is TRBJ2-2, the V gene TRBV25-1; tentatively, D is TRBD1 (5 bases). V shed 5 bases and J shed 7 bases, with 17 bases lying between them. Germline CDR1 and CDR2: MGHDK and SYGVNS. This CDR3 is built from 15 residues. For the CDR3, the DNA is TGTGCCAGCAGTCCTAGTACAGGCGTTCACGGGGAGCTGTTTTTT. It is translated as CASSPSTGVHGELFF.

This clonotype was detected a few times. The chain carries TRBV10-3 and TRBJ2-2; weak D call: TRBD2 (5 bases). CDR1 is ENHRY and CDR2 is SYGVKD in the germline V gene. The V and J ends lost 2 bases and 6 bases respectively, with 10 bases between them. CDR3 length: 14 amino acids. The CDR3 nucleotides read TGTGCCATCAGTGAGAGGACTTGGCCCGGGGAGCTGTTTTTT. Translation gives CAISERTWPGELFF.

This clonotype has a handful of counts. This rearrangement joins TRBV5-1 to TRBJ2-1; TRBD2 aligns across 13 bases. Looked up from germline, CDR1 is SGHRS and CDR2 is YFSETQ. Losses at the gene ends were 3 bases for V and 4 bases for J; bases not matched to a gene: 7. The CDR3 contains 17 residues. This CDR3 reads CASSWGLAGSLYNEQFF. In nucleotides, the CDR3 is TGCGCCAGCAGCTGGGGACTAGCGGGATCCCTATACAATGAGCAGTTCTTC.

The chain carries TRBV3-1 and TRBJ2-1; 8 bases map to TRBD2. The CDR3 spans 18 residues. Trimming at V came to 2 bases and at J to 7 bases, leaving 16 bases not matched to a gene. Germline CDR1 reads LGHDT; CDR2 reads YNNKEL (reference sequence). CDR3 amino acids: CASSQYYRRGGSKNEQFF. The CDR3 DNA is TGTGCCAGCAGCCAATACTACCGACGGGGGGGGTCTAAAAATGAGCAGTTCTTC.

The chain recombines TRBV6-5 with TRBJ1-4; 7 bases map to TRBD1. After removal of 0 bases from V and 2 bases from J, the junction contained 6 bases not matched to a gene. Germline loops: CDR1 MNHEY, CDR2 SVGAGI. The CDR3 consists of 17 residues. The CDR3 bases are TGTGCCAGCAGTTACTCGACCCCGGGACAGACTAATGAAAAACTGTTTTTT. Translation: CASSYSTPGQTNEKLFF.

The genes are TRBV5-1 and TRBJ2-3; 10 nucleotides agree with TRBD2. The length of the CDR3 is 15 residues. The V and J ends lost 4 bases and 6 bases, in that order; junction bases with no gene match: 8. Germline CDR1 reads SGHRS; CDR2 reads YFSETQ. CDR3 loop: CASSGPGLAIDTQYF. The CDR3 region has the DNA TGCGCCAGCAGCGGGCCGGGACTAGCGATTGATACGCAGTATTTT.